These 10 T cell receptor beta chains were all obtained from the same sample, sequenced in a study of blood T cell repertoires in COVID-19. Data came from immunoSEQ multiplex PCR; TCRdb stores just in-frame clones and leaves some out. This table holds about 230,000 clones, roughly 80% found once. The sequencing input was peripheral blood. Receptors originate from a woman in her 70s with active or convalescent COVID-19.

V usage is TRBV7-9 and J usage is TRBJ1-2; the D gene is possibly TRBD1 (5 bases). Germline V gene data show CDR1 as SEHNR and CDR2 as FQNEAQ (reference sequence). The CDR3 consists of 12 residues. V gave up 7 bases and J gave up 3 bases, with 9 bases separating them. As DNA, the CDR3 is TGTGCCAGCACCTCGACAGACTATGGCTACACCTTC. Its protein product is CASTSTDYGYTF. Drawing the rest from reference TRBV7-9 and TRBJ1-2, the complete variable domain is DTGVSQNPRHKITKRGQNVTFRCDPISEHNRLYWYRQTLGQGPEFLTYFQNEAQLEKSRLLSDRFSAERPKGSFSTLEIQRTEQGDSAMYLCASTSTDYGYTFGSGTRLTVV.

This chain connects TRBV9 to TRBJ1-2, with 11 bases identical to TRBD1. CDR3 length: 15 amino acids. V lost 4 bases to trimming and J lost 7 bases; unmatched junction nucleotides: 9. Per germline, CDR1 SGDLS and CDR2 YYNGEE. CDR3 sequence reads: CASSSRTGGAGGYTF. CDR3 DNA sequence: TGTGCCAGCAGCTCCAGGACAGGGGGCGCGGGTGGCTACACCTTC.

This chain uses TRBV5-1 with TRBJ2-1; D gene unclear. CDR1 and CDR2 (germline): SGHRS, YFSETQ. The length of the CDR3 is 13 residues. Trimming took 3 bases from V and 8 from J, leaving 12 bases between them. The CDR3 protein is CASSWRGFDEQFF. In nucleotides, the CDR3 is TGCGCCAGCAGCTGGAGAGGATTCGATGAGCAGTTCTTC.

On this clone itself: Other DNA sequences from this sample encode an identical CDR3 as well. The gene calls are TRBV19 and TRBJ1-5; 9 bases are a match to TRBD1. The germline V gene has CDR1 LNHDA and CDR2 SQIVND (reference sequence). V shed 6 bases and J 7 bases; nucleotides not matched to a gene: 7. This CDR3 is built from 14 residues. The CDR3 nucleotides are TGTGCCAGTAGCGAGACAGGGGGTAACCAGCCCCAGCATTTT. This translates into CASSETGGNQPQHF. Drawing the rest from reference TRBV19 and TRBJ1-5, the complete variable domain is DGGITQSPKYLFRKEGQNVTLSCEQNLNHDAMYWYRQDPGQGLRLIYYSQIVNDFQKGDIAEGYSVSREKKESFPLTVTSAQKNPTAFYLCASSETGGNQPQHFGDGTRLSIL.

The chain uses TRBV27 and TRBJ1-1; no reliable D call. The CDR3 totals 9 residues. Germline CDR1 is MNHEY and CDR2 is SMNVEV (reference sequence). V gave up 10 bases and J gave up 8 bases, with 8 bases separating them. The CDR3 here is CANIPEAFF. The CDR3, as DNA: TGTGCCAATATCCCCGAAGCTTTCTTT.

This chain joins TRBV6-2 or TRBV6-3 and TRBJ2-7; D is unresolved. Trimming took 3 bases from V and 2 from J, leaving 11 bases between them. The CDR3 consists of 14 residues. Germline assignment: CDR1 MNHEY and CDR2 SVGEGT. The CDR3 sequence: CASSYYTPAYEQYF. CDR3 sequence (DNA): TGTGCCAGCAGTTATTACACCCCAGCCTACGAGCAGTACTTC.

The genes are TRBV7-6 and TRBJ2-7; TRBD1 matches 10 bases. The CDR3 is made up of 15 amino acids. Germline assignment: CDR1 SGHVS and CDR2 FNYEAQ. V shed 3 bases and J 7 bases; nucleotides not matched to a gene: 9. This chain's CDR3 is CASSLAWDRGQEQYF. The CDR3 coding sequence is TGTGCCAGCAGCTTGGCCTGGGACAGGGGCCAGGAGCAGTACTTC. The entire variable domain, with the rest obtained from reference TRBV7-6 and TRBJ2-7, is as follows: GAGVSQSPRYKVTKRGQDVALRCDPISGHVSLYWYRQALGQGPEFLTYFNYEAQQDKSGLPNDRFSAERPEGSISTLTIQRTEQRDSAMYRCASSLAWDRGQEQYFGPGTRLTVT.

The chain has TRBV30 and TRBJ1-1; tentatively, D is TRBD1 (5 bases). V lost 5 bases and J lost 5, with 15 bases in between. There are 13 residues in the CDR3. Per the germline V gene, CDR1 is GTSNPN and CDR2 is SVGIG (reference sequence). Here the CDR3 reads CAWVTGSRTEAFF. CDR3 nucleotides: TGTGCCTGGGTCACAGGTTCGAGGACTGAAGCTTTCTTT.

The gene calls are TRBV27 and TRBJ2-6; D might be TRBD2 (5 bases). CDR3 length: 18 amino acids. V lost 5 bases and J 0 bases, leaving 17 bases between the germline ends. Germline V gene lookup returns CDR1 MNHEY and CDR2 SMNVEV (reference sequence). The CDR3 bases are TGTGCCAGCAGTCCGCTGAGGGAGTCCCTCTCTGGGGCCAACGTCCTGACTTTC. It specifies CASSPLRESLSGANVLTF.

V gene TRBV19 combines with J gene TRBJ1-4; 7 positions agree with TRBD1. The CDR3 loop spans 15 amino acids. V was pared by 4 bases and J by 4 bases, with 6 bases of the junction left unmatched. CDR1 is LNHDA, CDR2 SQIVND, per germline (reference sequence). CDR3 loop: CASSTGTADNEKLFF. CDR3 nucleotides: TGTGCCAGTAGTACCGGGACAGCCGATAATGAAAAACTGTTTTTT.